This TCR beta chain was recovered during a study of T-cell reconstitution after alpha-beta-depleted transplantation in children. Unique molecular identifiers were built into the TCRbeta library. TCRdb called the PCR reads again in MiXCR, with one record for every CDR3 protein. The sample lists about 980,000 distinct CDR3 sequences, 25% to 35% occurring once. This clonotype was found a few times. CDR1 and CDR2 from the germline V gene are SGHKS and YYEKEE (reference sequence). The V end lost 2 bases, the J end lost 2 bases, and 11 bases lay between the germline ends. The CDR3 loop spans 14 amino acids.

This chain connects TRBV5-5 to TRBJ2-7; D perhaps matches TRBD1 (5 bases). This TCR was sampled from a boy younger than two who had a stem cell transplant for SCID, so the T cells may come from the graft donor. The source was PBMCs, mostly from graft donor cells, collected 360 days after TCRalphabeta/CD19-depleted stem cell transplant. The CDR3 reads CASSFLLGPYEQYF. The CDR3 DNA is TGTGCCAGCAGCTTTCTTCTGGGGCCCTACGAGCAGTACTTC.